One and the same sample provided the 19 T cell receptor beta chains below, sequenced in a study of radiotherapy plus CTLA-4 blockade in lung cancer. TCRdb keeps only in-frame clones here, not all; method: immunoSEQ multiplex PCR. The sample includes 80,000 or so clones, about four fifths of them seen just once. Sequences were derived from peripheral blood, sampled from a patient treated with radiotherapy plus ipilimumab. The receptor source for this set is a human donor with non-small cell lung cancer who had a partial response to radiotherapy plus ipilimumab. Some clones in this sample may be carry-over from other donors' samples.

Written as DNA, the CDR3 is TGTGCCAGCAGCAATGGGGACAGGGCCCATTTCTCCTACGAGCAGTACTTC. Translating it yields CASSNGDRAHFSYEQYF. This chain connects TRBV7-3 to TRBJ2-7; 9 positions match TRBD1. The CDR3 runs to 17 residues. CDR1 is SGHTA, CDR2 FQGTGA, per germline. Trimming took 5 bases from V and 0 from J; bases not matched to a gene: 11.

The rearrangement uses TRBV9 and TRBJ2-2; unclear D gene. The CDR3 has 14 residues. V lost 0 bases and J lost 6, with 9 bases in between. Per germline, CDR1 SGDLS and CDR2 YYNGEE. The CDR3 is CASSVEWASGELFF. The CDR3 DNA is TGTGCCAGCAGCGTAGAATGGGCATCCGGGGAGCTGTTTTTT.

This sequence joins TRBV9 and TRBJ2-2; 8 bases agree with TRBD1. CDR3 length: 15 residues. The germline CDR1 and CDR2 sequences are SGDLS and YYNGEE. V dropped 3 bases and J dropped 8; count of bases not matched to a gene: 9. This CDR3 reads CASSARGPSGGELFF. CDR3 coding DNA: TGTGCCAGCAGCGCCAGGGGGCCGAGTGGGGGGGAGCTGTTTTTT.

This chain joins TRBV10-2 and TRBJ2-1; TRBD2 matches 8 bases. CDR1 and CDR2 from the germline V gene are WSHSY and SAAADI. This CDR3 is 14 amino acids long. The V gene end was trimmed by 5 bases and the J gene end by 3 bases; junction bases not matched to a gene: 3. CDR3: CASSILAGYNEQFF. The CDR3 DNA reads as TGCGCCAGCAGTATCCTAGCGGGCTACAATGAGCAGTTCTTC.

The CDR3 loop reads CASSQVPYRGTGELFF. CDR3 coding DNA: TGCGCCAGCAGCCAGGTACCTTACAGGGGGACCGGGGAGCTGTTTTTT. The chain combines TRBV4-1 with TRBJ2-2, with 8 bases that match TRBD1. J was trimmed by 5 bases and V by 3 bases; bases with no gene match: 8. CDR3 size: 16 residues. CDR1 is MGHRA and CDR2 is YSYEKL in the germline V gene.

This chain links TRBV28 with TRBJ1-4; possible D gene TRBD1, 5 bases. This CDR3 is 14 amino acids long. The ends were cut back, 3 bases at V and 6 bases at J, with 11 bases in the middle. CDR1 is MDHEN and CDR2 is SYDVKM in the germline V gene. CDR3 in DNA: TGTGCCAGCAGTTTGGCAGGGATTGATGAAAAACTGTTTTTT. The encoded protein is CASSLAGIDEKLFF.

This chain links TRBV4-3 with TRBJ1-1; unclear D gene. This CDR3 comprises 16 residues. CDR1 is LGHNA and CDR2 is YSLEER in the germline V gene. The ends were cut back, 1 base at V and 1 base at J, with 13 bases in the middle. The CDR3 sequence is CASSQVGAARNTEAFF. In nucleotides, the CDR3 is TGCGCCAGCAGCCAAGTCGGAGCCGCTCGGAACACTGAAGCTTTCTTT.

This clone has a handful of counts. The chain links TRBV19 to TRBJ1-2; 7 bases agree with TRBD1. This CDR3 is built from 15 residues. CDR1 LNHDA and CDR2 SQIVND come from the germline V gene (reference sequence). V was pared by 5 bases and J by 3 bases, with 9 bases of the junction left unmatched. The CDR3 here is CASSRPQGLDYGYTF. CDR3 bases: TGTGCCAGTAGTCGACCACAGGGGTTGGACTATGGCTACACCTTC.

The rearrangement uses TRBV19 and TRBJ2-7; no firm D call. Looked up from germline, CDR1 is LNHDA and CDR2 is SQIVND (reference sequence). V lost 5 bases to trimming and J lost 7 bases, with 9 bases between them. The CDR3 totals 11 residues. The CDR3 DNA sequence: TGTGCCAGTAGTTTCCACCAGGAGCAGTACTTC. This codes for CASSFHQEQYF. Together with reference TRBV19 and TRBJ2-7, the CDR3 gives the full variable domain: DGGITQSPKYLFRKEGQNVTLSCEQNLNHDAMYWYRQDPGQGLRLIYYSQIVNDFQKGDIAEGYSVSREKKESFPLTVTSAQKNPTAFYLCASSFHQEQYFGPGTRLTVT.

The V and J genes are TRBV4-2 and TRBJ2-1; TRBD2 matches 13 bases. The CDR3 consists of 17 residues. Per germline, CDR1 LGHNA and CDR2 YNFKEQ. Losses at the gene ends were 1 base for V and 9 bases for J; bases not matched to a gene: 9. CDR3 in amino acids: CASSQVALAGGPGEQFF. Written as DNA, the CDR3 is TGTGCCAGCAGCCAAGTGGCACTAGCGGGGGGGCCGGGTGAGCAGTTCTTC.

This clone appeared once. The V and J genes are TRBV10-3 and TRBJ2-7; TRBD2 is a possible D gene (6 bases). CDR1 is ENHRY, CDR2 SYGVKD, per germline. The length of the CDR3 is 14 residues. Deletions cut 2 bases from V and 3 bases from J, with 11 bases between. The CDR3 nucleotides read TGTGCCATCAGTGAGAGAGCGGAGGGCTACGAGCAGTACTTC. The encoded protein is CAISERAEGYEQYF.

The chain is built from TRBV18 and TRBJ2-3, with TRBD2 matching 10 bases. There are 16 residues in the CDR3. Per germline, CDR1 KGHSH and CDR2 LQKENI. The junction had 3 bases not matched to a gene; V was cut back by 1 base and J by 2 bases. CDR3 bases: TGTGCCAGCTCACCACTAACTAGCGGGACCACAGATACGCAGTATTTT. The encoded protein is CASSPLTSGTTDTQYF.

J is TRBJ1-1 and V is TRBV19, with D maybe TRBD1 (5 bases). This CDR3 spans 14 amino acids. Trimming took off 7 bases at V and 4 bases at J, with 16 bases between the two ends. Per germline, CDR1 LNHDA and CDR2 SQIVND (reference sequence). In DNA form, the CDR3 reads TGTGCCAGTATCCCCAGCAGGGCGTTCACTGAAGCTTTCTTT. Translated, it gives CASIPSRAFTEAFF.

The V gene is TRBV10-2, the J gene TRBJ2-4; 10 nucleotides line up with TRBD1. CDR3 length: 15 amino acids. Trimming at V came to 6 bases and at J to 6 bases, leaving 8 bases not matched to a gene. Per the germline V gene, CDR1 is WSHSY and CDR2 is SAAADI. CDR3 nucleotide sequence: TGCGCCAGCAGGGAAGTAGGACAGGGGGGAAACATTCAGTACTTC. Protein: CASREVGQGGNIQYF.

V gene TRBV10-2 combines with J gene TRBJ1-1; the D gene is possibly TRBD1 (6 bases). CDR1 and CDR2 from the germline V gene are WSHSY and SAAADI. Trimming left V 0 bases short and J 9 bases short, with 11 bases between. The CDR3 consists of 13 residues. The CDR3 DNA follows: TGCGCCAGCAGTGAGTCCGGAGACAGGCAAGCTTTCTTT. This translates into CASSESGDRQAFF.

The rearrangement uses TRBV9 and TRBJ2-7; possibly TRBD1 for D (5 bases). The germline V and J ends were trimmed by 3 bases and 1 base, with 17 bases remaining between them. The CDR3 has 16 amino acids. Germline V gene data show CDR1 as SGDLS and CDR2 as YYNGEE. This chain's CDR3 is CASSARDRLMSYEQYF. The CDR3 coding sequence is TGTGCCAGCAGCGCGAGAGACAGACTCATGTCCTACGAGCAGTACTTC.

V gene TRBV5-1 combines with J gene TRBJ2-1; 7 nucleotides agree with TRBD1. The germline V gene encodes CDR1 SGHRS and CDR2 YFSETQ. After removal of 5 bases from V and 7 bases from J, the junction contained 9 bases not matched to a gene. The CDR3 is 14 residues long. The CDR3 here is CASRRDSPSNEQFF. Here the CDR3 DNA reads TGCGCCAGCAGACGGGACAGTCCTTCTAATGAGCAGTTCTTC.

This clone was observed a single time. The chain's CDR3 is CASSVISGGVNTEAFF. Written as DNA, the CDR3 is TGTGCCAGCAGCGTAATCTCTGGGGGGGTGAACACTGAAGCTTTCTTT. V gene TRBV9 combines with J gene TRBJ1-1; perhaps TRBD1 as D (5 bases). CDR1 and CDR2 from the germline V gene are SGDLS and YYNGEE. This CDR3 has 16 residues. V was trimmed by 1 base and J by 0 bases, leaving 13 bases between them.

V usage is TRBV7-9 and J usage is TRBJ1-6, with D possibly matching TRBD1 (5 bases). The CDR3 has 14 residues. Germline CDR1 reads SEHNR; CDR2 reads FQNEAQ (reference sequence). The ends were cut back, 4 bases at V and 9 bases at J, with 13 bases in the middle. The CDR3 coding sequence is TGTGCCAGCAGCTACCGGCAGGGCGGTTCACCCCTCCACTTT. It specifies CASSYRQGGSPLHF.